The 5 T cell receptor beta chains reported below all come from one sample, sequenced in a study of blood T cell repertoires in COVID-19. Produced via immunoSEQ multiplex PCR; TCRdb's table is partial and in-frame only. The top ten hold roughly 9% of the sample, which has 150,000 or so clones, around 76% seen once. Sequences were obtained from peripheral blood. The receptors shown here come from a woman in her 70s with acute or convalescent COVID-19.

This chain links TRBV5-1 with TRBJ2-5, with 10 bases identical to TRBD2. This CDR3 is 14 amino acids long. After removal of 2 bases from V and 5 bases from J, the junction contained 3 bases not matched to a gene. CDR1 SGHRS and CDR2 YFSETQ come from the germline V gene. The CDR3 reads CASSLASGSETQYF. The CDR3, as DNA: TGCGCCAGCAGCTTAGCTAGCGGGAGCGAGACCCAGTACTTC. Supplemented by reference TRBV5-1 and TRBJ2-5, the full variable domain reads KAGVTQTPRYLIKTRGQQVTLSCSPISGHRSVSWYQQTPGQGLQFLFEYFSETQRNKGNFPGRFSGRQFSNSRSEMNVSTLELGDSALYLCASSLASGSETQYFGPGTRLLVL.

The genes are TRBV3-1 (or the pseudogene TRBV3-2) and TRBJ2-3; 9 nucleotides agree with TRBD2. The V gene's germline CDR1 is LGHDT and CDR2 YNNKEL (reference sequence). This CDR3 comprises 17 residues. After removal of 3 bases from V and 3 bases from J, the junction contained 10 bases not matched to a gene. The CDR3 DNA is TGTGCCAGCAGCCATTTACGAGGCGGGGGGGCAACAGATACGCAGTATTTT. This translates into CASSHLRGGGATDTQYF.

The V gene is TRBV20-1, the J gene TRBJ1-5; D ambiguous. V dropped 3 bases and J dropped 2 bases, with 11 bases sitting between them. From germline, CDR1 is DFQATT and CDR2 SNEGSKA (reference sequence). The CDR3 spans 14 residues. CDR3 DNA: TGCAGTGCTAGTAACAGTGCCGGCAATCAGCCCCAGCATTTT. Translation: CSASNSAGNQPQHF.

The V and J genes are TRBV6-2 or TRBV6-3 and TRBJ1-1; D uncertain. CDR1 is MNHEY, CDR2 SVGEGT, per germline. Between the trimmed V and J ends, which lost 2 bases and 0 bases, there was a span of 10 bases. This CDR3 has 15 amino acids. As DNA, the CDR3 is TGTGCCAGCAGTTACCGCGGCAGCATGAACACTGAAGCTTTCTTT. Its protein is CASSYRGSMNTEAFF.

The chain uses TRBV4-3 and TRBJ1-6, with D unresolved. The CDR3 totals 17 residues. The germline V gene encodes CDR1 LGHNA and CDR2 YSLEER. V lost 1 base, J lost 0 bases, and 10 bases lay in between. CDR3 loop: CASSQGVGGSYNSPLHF. CDR3 in DNA: TGCGCCAGCAGCCAAGGGGTTGGAGGCTCCTATAATTCACCCCTCCACTTT.